The 18 T cell receptor beta chains given below trace back to one sample, sequenced in a study of T cell responses to AZD1222 COVID-19 vaccine. Libraries were prepared by immunoSEQ multiplex PCR; TCRdb keeps only in-frame clonotypes and omits some of them. The data show some 130,000 clones, 75% to 95% seen once. The material sequenced was peripheral blood, taken on day 0 of AZD1222 vaccination. These TCRs come from an adult in good health.

The chain combines TRBV6-2 or TRBV6-3 with TRBJ2-7, with 8 bases matching TRBD2. The germline gives CDR1 MNHEY, CDR2 SVGEGT. The CDR3 has 15 amino acids. V gave up 6 bases and J gave up 2 bases; unmatched junction bases: 9. The CDR3 is CASSRGVAGTYEQYF. CDR3 bases: TGTGCCAGCAGCAGAGGGGTAGCGGGAACCTACGAGCAGTACTTC.

This clone was found once. The chain joins TRBV28 to TRBJ1-2; tentatively, D is TRBD1 (5 bases). The CDR3 contains 12 residues. Trimming removed 4 bases from V and 8 bases from J, with 11 bases in between. Looked up from germline, CDR1 is MDHEN and CDR2 is SYDVKM. The chain's CDR3 is CASSSKGRGYTF. For the CDR3, the DNA is TGTGCCAGCAGTTCCAAGGGACGAGGCTACACCTTC.

This chain joins TRBV19 and TRBJ1-2; no clear D gene. Trimming stripped 8 bases from V and 2 bases from J, with 12 bases between. Germline V CDR1 and CDR2: LNHDA, SQIVND (reference sequence). The CDR3 runs 13 residues. The CDR3 protein is CASQAVENYGYTF. CDR3 DNA sequence: TGTGCCAGTCAAGCCGTAGAAAACTATGGCTACACCTTC.

In this sample, this clone turned up a few times. This rearrangement joins TRBV11-2 to TRBJ2-1, with D possibly matching TRBD2 (6 bases). This CDR3 comprises 15 residues. CDR1 and CDR2 (germline): SGHAT, FQNNGV. V lost 0 bases and J lost 7, with 13 bases in between. The CDR3 DNA sequence: TGTGCCAGCAGCTTAGATTTCCTCCGGGGGAATGAGCAGTTCTTC. Encoded protein: CASSLDFLRGNEQFF. Filled out from reference TRBV11-2 and TRBJ2-1, the complete variable domain reads EAGVAQSPRYKIIEKRQSVAFWCNPISGHATLYWYQQILGQGPKLLIQFQNNGVVDDSQLPKDRFSAERLKGVDSTLKIQPAKLEDSAVYLCASSLDFLRGNEQFFGPGTRLTVL.

The V and J genes are TRBV24-1 and TRBJ1-2; D unresolved. The CDR3 contains 14 residues. Looked up from germline, CDR1 is KGHDR and CDR2 is SFDVKD. Trimming removed 2 bases from V and 0 bases from J, with 6 bases in between. For the CDR3, the DNA is TGTGCCACCAGTGATTACCCAGCTAACTATGGCTACACCTTC. Its translation: CATSDYPANYGYTF.

The chain employs TRBV19 and TRBJ1-1; D not certain. The V and J ends lost 3 bases and 7 bases respectively, with 15 bases between them. The CDR3 is 14 residues long. Germline V lookup: CDR1 LNHDA, CDR2 SQIVND (reference sequence). The CDR3 spells CASSIGGKAVEAFF. The DNA of the CDR3 is TGTGCCAGTAGTATCGGAGGTAAGGCAGTTGAAGCTTTCTTT.

The chain uses TRBV21-1 and TRBJ1-4; the listed D gene, TRBD1, was not tested against the DNA. TRBV21-1 is a pseudogene segment. The CDR3 spans 15 residues. This chain's CDR3 is CASSPRTRLNEKLFF. In DNA form, the CDR3 reads TGTGCCAGCAGCCCCCGGACAAGACTGAATGAAAAACTGTTTTTT.

This clone was recorded once. The V call is TRBV11-3, the J call TRBJ1-1, with D hard to call. Per the germline V gene, CDR1 is SGHNT and CDR2 is YENEEA. The V and J ends lost 3 bases and 0 bases respectively, with 11 bases between them. The CDR3 spans 15 residues. Here the CDR3 reads CASSFKKALNTEAFF. CDR3 nucleotides: TGTGCCAGCAGCTTCAAGAAGGCCCTGAACACTGAAGCTTTCTTT.

This clone was observed once. V usage is TRBV10-1 and J usage is TRBJ2-1; D possibly corresponds to TRBD2 (7 bases). V was shortened by 0 bases and J by 4 bases, with 16 bases between the two germline ends. The germline CDR1 and CDR2 sequences are WNHNN and SYGVQD (reference sequence). This CDR3 spans 17 amino acids. In DNA, the CDR3 is TGCGCCAGCAGTGAGTCGGGTGGCGGGGGCCCTTACAATGAGCAGTTCTTC. As protein: CASSESGGGGPYNEQFF.

The CDR3 sequence is CASSLVGNQPQHF. The CDR3, as DNA: TGCGCCAGCAGCTTAGTGGGCAATCAGCCCCAGCATTTT. V gene TRBV5-1 combines with J gene TRBJ1-5; D remains unclear. Germline CDR1 is SGHRS and CDR2 is YFSETQ. CDR3 length equals 13 residues. V dropped 2 bases and J dropped 2 bases, with 5 bases sitting between them.

The chain uses TRBV19 and TRBJ2-7, with TRBD2 matching 8 bases. CDR3 length equals 15 residues. The trim removed 3 bases at V and 9 bases at J, leaving 13 bases unmatched. CDR1 is LNHDA and CDR2 is SQIVND in the germline V gene (reference sequence). The CDR3 nucleotides are TGTGCCAGTAGTATTTCCCCTACGGGAGGGGCGAGGCAGTACTTC. Translated, it gives CASSISPTGGARQYF.

The chain carries TRBV7-2 and TRBJ2-1, with TRBD2 identical over 13 bases. From germline, CDR1 is SGHTA and CDR2 FQGNSA. The CDR3 sequence is 16 residues long. J was trimmed by 6 bases and V by 1 base; bases with no gene match: 3. CDR3 sequence reads: CASSLVRLAGGNEQFF. The DNA for the CDR3 is TGTGCCAGCAGCTTAGTCCGACTAGCGGGGGGCAATGAGCAGTTCTTC. Looking up the rest from reference TRBV7-2 and TRBJ2-1 gives the full variable domain: GAGVSQSPSNKVTEKGKDVELRCDPISGHTALYWYRQSLGQGLEFLIYFQGNSAPDKSGLPSDRFSAERTGGSVSTLTIQRTQQEDSAVYLCASSLVRLAGGNEQFFGPGTRLTVL.

V gene TRBV5-1 combines with J gene TRBJ1-2; TRBD1 is a possible D gene (6 bases). The V gene's germline CDR1 is SGHRS and CDR2 YFSETQ. The CDR3 consists of 13 residues. Trimming pared 5 bases from V and 2 bases from J, leaving 10 bases between. As DNA, the CDR3 is TGCGCCAGCAGGGACAGACCAAACTATGGCTACACCTTC. Translating it yields CASRDRPNYGYTF.

The rearrangement joins TRBV7-2 to TRBJ1-6, with 8 bases fitting TRBD1. The CDR3 extends over 16 amino acids. V lost 4 bases, J lost 7 bases, and 9 bases stayed unmatched. CDR1 is SGHTA, CDR2 FQGNSA, per germline. The CDR3 DNA is TGTGCCAGCAGCTCCGGCAGGGGGCAGGGGAATTCACCCCTCCACTTT. Its protein is CASSSGRGQGNSPLHF.

The chain combines TRBV10-3 with TRBJ1-2; D is ambiguous. V lost 3 bases and J 4 bases, leaving 12 bases between the germline ends. The length of the CDR3 is 14 residues. Germline assignment: CDR1 ENHRY and CDR2 SYGVKD. The DNA for the CDR3 is TGTGCCATCAGTGAAGTAGGCGCAGGCTATGGCTACACCTTC. It is translated as CAISEVGAGYGYTF.

V gene TRBV28 combines with J gene TRBJ2-3, with 12 bases matching TRBD2. J lost 2 bases, V lost 8 bases, and 8 bases had no gene match. This CDR3 has 16 residues. From germline, CDR1 is MDHEN and CDR2 SYDVKM. The CDR3 DNA reads as TGTGCCAGCGGGATCCTAGCGGGAGGGTCCACAGATACGCAGTATTTT. It translates to CASGILAGGSTDTQYF.

The chain uses TRBV7-2 and TRBJ1-2; 7 bases are shared with TRBD1. V shed 1 base, J shed 8 bases, and the junction held 7 bases outside the gene matches. This CDR3 is built from 14 residues. Looked up from germline, CDR1 is SGHTA and CDR2 is FQGNSA. The CDR3 loop reads CASSLVQGLLGYTF. The CDR3 DNA reads as TGTGCCAGCAGCTTAGTACAGGGGCTACTAGGCTACACCTTC.

The chain is built from TRBV24-1 and TRBJ2-7, with a weak D call TRBD1 (6 bases). The CDR3 is 14 amino acids. Germline-derived CDR1 and CDR2 are KGHDR and SFDVKD. V lost 4 bases and J 2 bases, leaving 11 bases between the germline ends. DNA of the CDR3: TGTGCCACCAGTGAGCCCGGGACACCCTACGAGCAGTACTTC. Translation: CATSEPGTPYEQYF.